This T cell receptor beta chain was documented in a study of blood T cell repertoires in COVID-19. Study at large: The United States, Italy and Spain supplied acute and convalescent COVID-19 samples. Sample material is recorded as cDNA or gDNA derived from T cells, B-cell-depleted T cells, or PBMCs.

The assay was immunoSEQ multiplex PCR, and TCRdb's table has in-frame clones only and misses some. The sample consists of hundreds of thousands of clones, over 75% of them appearing once. This CDR3 region has 15 residues. CDR1 and CDR2 (germline): LGHNT, FRNRAP. J gave up 4 bases and V 2 bases, and 6 bases lay outside the gene matches. The sequence derives from a man in his late teens or twenties with active or convalescent COVID-19. J is TRBJ2-7 and V is TRBV12-5; 9 bases fit TRBD1. Material for sequencing was peripheral blood. This CDR3 is CASGLFRQGGYEQYF. The CDR3 DNA sequence: TGTGCTAGTGGTTTGTTTAGACAGGGGGGTTACGAGCAGTACTTC.